The 2 T cell receptor beta chains listed next were all sequenced from one sample in a study of vaccination and CD4 T cells after COVID-19. As for treatment: roughly 10-day PBMC culture with coronavirus spike peptide pools or control peptides (ViraFEST assay). These TCRs are of unknown antigen specificity. The Oncomine TCR Beta short-read assay was applied to DNA of cultured CD4+ T cells. TCRdb redid the calling of the PCR reads with MiXCR, one entry per CDR3 protein. The table lists about 20,000 distinct CDR3 sequences, approximately 62% of them singletons. Sequences were obtained from CD4+ T cells from blood, cultured in vitro. Receptor source: a human donor who had recovered from COVID-19.

A single count supports this clonotype. V is TRBV5-8 and J is TRBJ1-6; D remains ambiguous. The V end lost 9 bases, the J end lost 0 bases, and 16 bases lay between the germline ends. Germline values: CDR1 SGHTS, CDR2 YDEGEE. CDR3 size: 16 residues. The CDR3 is CATLGGKSSYNSPLHF. CDR3 sequence (DNA): TGTGCCACCTTGGGAGGGAAGAGCTCCTATAATTCACCCCTCCACTTT. The variable domain in full, with the rest retrieved from reference TRBV5-8 and TRBJ1-6, is EAGVTQSPTHLIKTRGQQATLRCSPISGHTSVYWYQQALGLGLQFLLWYDEGEERNRGNFPPRFSGRQFPNYSSELNVNALELEDSALYLCATLGGKSSYNSPLHFGNGTRLTVT.

This clonotype was detected only a few times. The V and J genes are TRBV19 and TRBJ1-5, with D uncertain. The CDR3 is 16 residues long. Germline CDR1 and CDR2: LNHDA and SQIVND (reference sequence). Deletions cut 5 bases from V and 0 bases from J, with 14 bases between. The CDR3 reads CASSPLRGYSNQPQHF. Here the CDR3 DNA reads TGTGCCAGTAGTCCACTTCGCGGCTATAGCAATCAGCCCCAGCATTTT.